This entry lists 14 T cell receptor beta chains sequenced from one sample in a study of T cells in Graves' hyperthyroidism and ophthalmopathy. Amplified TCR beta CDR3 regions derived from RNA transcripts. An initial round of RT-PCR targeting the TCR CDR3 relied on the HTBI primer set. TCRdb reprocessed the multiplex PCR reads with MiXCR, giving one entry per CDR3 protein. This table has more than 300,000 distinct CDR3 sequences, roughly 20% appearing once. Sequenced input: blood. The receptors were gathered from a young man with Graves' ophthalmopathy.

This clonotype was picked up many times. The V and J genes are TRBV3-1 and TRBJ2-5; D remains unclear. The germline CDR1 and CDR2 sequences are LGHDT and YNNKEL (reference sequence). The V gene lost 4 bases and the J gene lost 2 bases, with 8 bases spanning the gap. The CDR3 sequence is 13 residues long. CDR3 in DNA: TGTGCCAGCAGCCCCTCGCCTCAAGAGACCCAGTACTTC. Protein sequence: CASSPSPQETQYF.

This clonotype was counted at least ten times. The CDR3 loop is CASSFGGTRAFF. DNA for the CDR3: TGTGCCAGCAGTTTCGGGGGAACTAGGGCTTTCTTT. The chain uses TRBV12-3 or TRBV12-4 and TRBJ1-1; possible D gene TRBD1, 5 bases. Trimming removed 3 bases from V and 11 bases from J, with 13 bases in between. The length of the CDR3 is 12 residues.

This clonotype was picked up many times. The CDR3 DNA reads TGTGCCAGCAGTTTAGGCTTTCAGCCCCAGCATTTT. This gives the protein CASSLGFQPQHF. The genes are TRBV12-3 or TRBV12-4 and TRBJ1-5; D gene uncertain. Between the trimmed V and J ends, which lost 1 base and 6 bases, there was a span of 4 bases. This CDR3 is 12 amino acids long.

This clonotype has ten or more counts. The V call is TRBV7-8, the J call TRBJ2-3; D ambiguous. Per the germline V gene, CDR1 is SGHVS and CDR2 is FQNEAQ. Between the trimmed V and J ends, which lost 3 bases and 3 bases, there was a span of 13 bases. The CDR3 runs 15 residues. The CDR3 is CASSFRSPATDTQYF. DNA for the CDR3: TGTGCCAGCAGCTTTCGCTCACCCGCTACAGATACGCAGTATTTT.

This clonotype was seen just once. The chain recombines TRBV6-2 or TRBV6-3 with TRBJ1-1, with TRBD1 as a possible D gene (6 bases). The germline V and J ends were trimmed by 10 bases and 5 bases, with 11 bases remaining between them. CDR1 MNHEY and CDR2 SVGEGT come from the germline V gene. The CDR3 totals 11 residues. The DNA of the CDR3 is TGTGCCACCGCAGGGGAAACTGAAGCTTTCTTT. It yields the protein CATAGETEAFF.

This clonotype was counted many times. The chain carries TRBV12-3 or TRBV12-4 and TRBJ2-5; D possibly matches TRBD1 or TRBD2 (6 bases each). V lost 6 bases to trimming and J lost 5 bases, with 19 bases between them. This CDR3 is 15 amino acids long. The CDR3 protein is CASSPGDSRGETQYF. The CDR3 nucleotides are TGTGCCAGCAGCCCCGGGGACTCGAGGGGGGAGACCCAGTACTTC.

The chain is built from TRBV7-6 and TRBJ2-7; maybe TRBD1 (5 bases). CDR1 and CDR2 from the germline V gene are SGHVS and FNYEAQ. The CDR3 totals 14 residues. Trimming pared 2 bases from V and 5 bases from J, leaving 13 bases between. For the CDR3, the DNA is TGTGCCAGCAGCTTAACGGCAGGGCGTAACGAGCAGTACTTC. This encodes CASSLTAGRNEQYF.

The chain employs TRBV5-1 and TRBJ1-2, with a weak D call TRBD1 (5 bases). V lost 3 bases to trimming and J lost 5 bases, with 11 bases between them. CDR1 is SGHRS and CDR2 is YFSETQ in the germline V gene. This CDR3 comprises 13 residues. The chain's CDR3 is CASSWSRDYGYTF. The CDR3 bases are TGCGCCAGCAGCTGGAGCAGGGATTATGGCTACACCTTC.

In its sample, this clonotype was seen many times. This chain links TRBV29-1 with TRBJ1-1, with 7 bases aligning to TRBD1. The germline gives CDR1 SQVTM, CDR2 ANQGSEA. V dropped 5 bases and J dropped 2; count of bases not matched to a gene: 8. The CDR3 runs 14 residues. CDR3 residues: CSVTRTGLNTEAFF. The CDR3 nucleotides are TGCAGCGTTACACGGACAGGCCTAAACACTGAAGCTTTCTTT.

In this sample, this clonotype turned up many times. The CDR3: CSAVRTDLNYGYTF. CDR3 sequence (DNA): TGCAGTGCTGTTAGGACAGATCTTAACTATGGCTACACCTTC. V is TRBV20-1 and J is TRBJ1-2, with D tentatively TRBD1 (6 bases). CDR3 length: 14 residues. The germline V and J ends were trimmed by 5 bases and 1 base, with 14 bases remaining between them. Germline CDR1 DFQATT, CDR2 SNEGSKA (reference sequence).

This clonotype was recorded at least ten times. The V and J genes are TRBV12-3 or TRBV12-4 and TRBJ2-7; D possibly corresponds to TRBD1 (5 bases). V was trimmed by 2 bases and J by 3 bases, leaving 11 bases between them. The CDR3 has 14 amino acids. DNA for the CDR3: TGTGCCAGCAGTTTACCCCGGCAGGGCTACGAGCAGTACTTC. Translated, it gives CASSLPRQGYEQYF.

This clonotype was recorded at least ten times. In DNA, the CDR3 is TGTGCCAGCAGCTTAACCAGGGACGGGGGTGAGCAGTTCTTC. This translates into CASSLTRDGGEQFF. This chain uses TRBV7-3 with TRBJ2-1; tentative D call: TRBD2 (6 bases). V lost 0 bases, J lost 9 bases, and 12 bases lay in between. Germline CDR1 is SGHTA and CDR2 is FQGTGA. CDR3 size: 14 residues. The complete variable domain, with remaining parts taken from reference TRBV7-3 and TRBJ2-1, reads GAGVSQTPSNKVTEKGKYVELRCDPISGHTALYWYRQSLGQGPEFLIYFQGTGAADDSGLPNDRFFAVRPEGSVSTLKIQRTERGDSAVYLCASSLTRDGGEQFFGPGTRLTVL.

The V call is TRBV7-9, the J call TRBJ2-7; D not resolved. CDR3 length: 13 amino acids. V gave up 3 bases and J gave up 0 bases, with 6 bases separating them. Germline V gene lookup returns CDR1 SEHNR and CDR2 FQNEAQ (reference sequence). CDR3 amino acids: CASSLWSSYEQYF. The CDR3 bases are TGTGCCAGCAGCTTGTGGAGCTCCTACGAGCAGTACTTC.

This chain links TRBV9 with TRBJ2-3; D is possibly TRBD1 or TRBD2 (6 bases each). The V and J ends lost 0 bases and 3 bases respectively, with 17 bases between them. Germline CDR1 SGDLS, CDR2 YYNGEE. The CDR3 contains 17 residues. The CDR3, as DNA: TGTGCCAGCAGCGTAGAGGTTGGGGGGCGGTCGACAGATACGCAGTATTTT. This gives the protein CASSVEVGGRSTDTQYF. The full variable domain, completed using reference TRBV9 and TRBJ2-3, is DSGVTQTPKHLITATGQRVTLRCSPRSGDLSVYWYQQSLDQGLQFLIQYYNGEERAKGNILERFSAQQFPDLHSELNLSSLELGDSALYFCASSVEVGGRSTDTQYFGPGTRLTVL.